This T cell receptor beta chain was identified during a study of human T cells and chemical hapten exposure. Study-level background: An approximately 2 cm by approximately 2 cm inner upper arm patch received 2% DPC for sensitization. On the upper back, patch tests were applied with 0.01% DPC and read at 6 days.

Noted time point: patch test 3, about 24 weeks after DPC sensitization. Treatment meaning: therapeutic diphenylcyclopropenone sensitization with weekly scalp DPC. TCRdb called the RACE reads again in MiXCR, with one record for every CDR3 protein. The repertoire holds under 200,000 distinct CDR3 sequences, with 28% as singletons. The CDR3 extends over 15 amino acids. From germline, CDR1 is SGHTA and CDR2 FQGNSA. Trimming cost V 6 bases and J 2 bases; bases outside gene matches: 10. This clonotype was obtained from a woman younger than 35 with alopecia areata. Some clones in this sample may be carry-over from other donors' samples. Sequencing used whole blood, obtained in connection with sensitization to the hapten diphenylcyclopropenone (DPC). V is TRBV7-2 and J is TRBJ2-7; TRBD2 matches 7 bases. The DNA for the CDR3 is TGTGCCAGCAGACCCGGGGAGGGGTTGCCCTACGAGCAGTACTTC. This gives the protein CASRPGEGLPYEQYF.